This T cell receptor (beta chain) was identified in a study of blood T cell repertoires in COVID-19. Background on the study: In each case, the material was cDNA or gDNA derived from T cells, B-cell-depleted T cells, or PBMCs.

The authors' processing: For nucleated cells, counts were estimated from reference gene primer amplification. TCRdb's copy holds only in-frame clones and misses some; the assay was immunoSEQ multiplex PCR. V, J and clone size derive from that table, while D and trimming were established from the DNA sequence. This sample has about 190,000 clones, with approximately 78% found just once. The germline V gene has CDR1 SQVTM and CDR2 ANQGSEA. Trimming removed 4 bases from V and 10 bases from J, with 14 bases in between. This CDR3 is built from 12 residues. The TCR was taken from a woman aged 80 or over with active or convalescent COVID-19. Specimen: peripheral blood. The chain has TRBV29-1 and TRBJ2-1; maybe TRBD2 (5 bases). The chain's CDR3 is CSVGTVGGEQFF. DNA for the CDR3: TGCAGCGTTGGTACAGTCGGCGGGGAGCAGTTCTTC.